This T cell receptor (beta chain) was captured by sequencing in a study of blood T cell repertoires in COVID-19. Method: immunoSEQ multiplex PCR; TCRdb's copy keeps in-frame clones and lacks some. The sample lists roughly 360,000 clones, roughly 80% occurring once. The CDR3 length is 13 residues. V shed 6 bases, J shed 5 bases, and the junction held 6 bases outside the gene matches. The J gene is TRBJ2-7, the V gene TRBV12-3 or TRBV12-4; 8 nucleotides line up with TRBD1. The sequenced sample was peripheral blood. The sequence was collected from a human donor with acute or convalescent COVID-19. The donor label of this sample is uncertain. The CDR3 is CASSLDRGDEQYF. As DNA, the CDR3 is TGTGCCAGCAGCCTAGACAGGGGAGACGAGCAGTACTTC.